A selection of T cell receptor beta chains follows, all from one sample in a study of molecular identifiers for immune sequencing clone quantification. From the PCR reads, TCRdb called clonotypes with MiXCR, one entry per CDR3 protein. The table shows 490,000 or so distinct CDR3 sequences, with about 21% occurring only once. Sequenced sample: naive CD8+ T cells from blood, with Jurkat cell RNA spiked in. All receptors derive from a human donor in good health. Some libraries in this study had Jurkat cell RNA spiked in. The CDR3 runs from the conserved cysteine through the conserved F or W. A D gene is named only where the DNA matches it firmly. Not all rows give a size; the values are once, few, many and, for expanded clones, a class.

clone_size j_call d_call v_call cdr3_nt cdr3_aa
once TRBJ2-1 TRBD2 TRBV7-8 TGTGCCGGCAGCGCACCCGCAAGCGGGGACAATGAGCAGTTCTTC CAGSAPASGDNEQFF
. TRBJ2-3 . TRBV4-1 TGCGCCAGCAGCCAAGAAACCATGAGCACAGATACGCAGTATTTT CASSQETMSTDTQYF
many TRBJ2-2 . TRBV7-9 TGTGCCAGCAGCCCGACGGAGTCCACCGGGGAGCTGTTTTTT CASSPTESTGELFF
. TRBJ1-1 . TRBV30 TGTGCCTGGAGCAGAGGAATGAACACTGAAGCTTTCTTT CAWSRGMNTEAFF
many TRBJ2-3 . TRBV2 TGTGCCAGCAGGGTTAGCGCAGATACGCAGTATTTT CASRVSADTQYF
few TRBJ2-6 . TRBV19 TGTGCCAGTAGCAAGAACGCTGGGGCCAACGTCCTGACTTTC CASSKNAGANVLTF
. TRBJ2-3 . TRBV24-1 TGTGCCACCAGTGTCCGGGACGGTTCTAGCACAGATACGCAGTATTTT CATSVRDGSSTDTQYF
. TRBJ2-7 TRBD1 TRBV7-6 TGTGCCAGCAGCTCCTGGGACAGGAGCACCTACGAGCAGTACTTC CASSSWDRSTYEQYF
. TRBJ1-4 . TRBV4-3 TGCGCCAGCAGCCGAGAGTCGGGGTCCAATGAAAAACTGTTTTTT CASSRESGSNEKLFF
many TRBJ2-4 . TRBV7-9 TGTGCCAGCAGTTACTCAACCGGGACATCTAAAAACATTCAGTACTTC CASSYSTGTSKNIQYF
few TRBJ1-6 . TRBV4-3 TGCGCCAGCAGCCAAGATTTTCGGGGAGATTATAATTCACCCCTCCACTTT CASSQDFRGDYNSPLHF
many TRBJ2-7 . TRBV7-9 TGTGCCAGCAGCCCCTGGCACGGCAGGTCCTACGAGCAGTACTTC CASSPWHGRSYEQYF
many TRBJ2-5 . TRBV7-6 TGTGCCAGCTCGGAAACGGGGGCGGGAGAGACCCAGTACTTC CASSETGAGETQYF
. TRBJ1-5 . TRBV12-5 TGTGCTAGTGGTTTGGCAGGGCGTCAGCCCCAGCATTTT CASGLAGRQPQHF
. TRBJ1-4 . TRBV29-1 TGCAGCGTTGAAAGTTCTAAGGGGCTGGAACTGTTTTTT CSVESSKGLELFF
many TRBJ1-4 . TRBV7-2 TGTGCCAGCAGCTTAGAAGGCCCCGAAAAACTGTTTTTT CASSLEGPEKLFF
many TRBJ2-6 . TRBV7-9 TGTGCCAGCACCTTTAGTCCTAGATCTGGGGCCAACGTCCTGACTTTC CASTFSPRSGANVLTF
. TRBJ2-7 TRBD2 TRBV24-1 TGTGCCACCATCTACCAGCGGGAGCTGTACGAGCAGTACTTC CATIYQRELYEQYF
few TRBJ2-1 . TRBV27 TGTGCCAGCAGTTCGCGTCTAGAGAGCTCCTACAATGAGCAGTTCTTC CASSSRLESSYNEQFF
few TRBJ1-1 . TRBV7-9 TGTGCCAGCAGATACCAGGGCCTAACTGAAGCTTTCTTT CASRYQGLTEAFF
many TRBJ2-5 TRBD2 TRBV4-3 TGCGCCAGCAGCCAAGAAGGAGCTAGCGGGAGGATAGAGACCCAGTACTTC CASSQEGASGRIETQYF
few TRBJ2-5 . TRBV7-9 TGTGCCAGCAGCTTAGTGGAGGGGCCGCTTAGGGAGACCCAGTACTTC CASSLVEGPLRETQYF